Listed below are T cell receptor beta chains from one sample, sequenced in a study of blood T cell repertoires in COVID-19. Some clones are missing from TCRdb's copy, which holds only in-frame ones; the method was immunoSEQ multiplex PCR. The sample gives around 340,000 clones, around 83% of which show up once; 2.5% to 3.5% is in the top ten. Sequences were obtained from peripheral blood. Source of these receptors: a man aged 25-45 years with active or convalescent COVID-19. CDR3s include the opening cysteine and the closing phenylalanine or tryptophan. The D gene is left open where the match is weak. Part of the rows lack a size; the others show once, few, many or a class for expanded clones.

v_call	cdr3_length	d_call	j_call	clone_size	cdr3_nt	cdr3_aa
TRBV27	17	TRBD2	TRBJ2-3	NA	TGTGCCAGCAGTTTAAATGCGCTAGCGGGATCACCGGATACGCAGTATTTT	CASSLNALAGSPDTQYF
TRBV24-1	15	TRBD1	TRBJ2-5	NA	TGTGCCACCAGTGACCCCGGGACAGTCGGGGAGACCCAGTACTTC	CATSDPGTVGETQYF
TRBV4-2	18	NA	TRBJ2-3	NA	TGTGCCAGCAGCCAAGAGGTTGGAGGGACGGGAGGCACAGATACGCAGTATTTT	CASSQEVGGTGGTDTQYF
TRBV4-2	15	TRBD1	TRBJ2-7	NA	TGTGCCAGCAGCCAAGCTCCGGGACAGGCCTACGAGCAGTACTTC	CASSQAPGQAYEQYF
TRBV4-3	14	NA	TRBJ1-2	NA	TGCGCCAGCAGCCCCTCGCGGGGGACCTATGGCTACACCTTC	CASSPSRGTYGYTF
TRBV19	15	NA	TRBJ1-6	NA	TGTGCCAGTAGCCCTACGGCCAGGGCCTCCTCACCCCTCCACTTT	CASSPTARASSPLHF
TRBV4-3	13	NA	TRBJ1-4	NA	TGCGCCAGCAGAAACAGGGCCGGTGAAAAACTGTTTTTT	CASRNRAGEKLFF
TRBV6-4	12	NA	TRBJ1-4	NA	TGTGCCAGAAGGGGGTTGGATGAAAAACTGTTTTTT	CARRGLDEKLFF
TRBV28	16	TRBD1	TRBJ1-5	few	TGTGCCAGCAGTTTAAGGGGACAGTATAGCAATCAGCCCCAGCATTTT	CASSLRGQYSNQPQHF
TRBV9	15	TRBD2	TRBJ2-5	NA	TGTGCCAGCAGCGTAGAGGGGACTAGGGGTGAGACCCAGTACTTC	CASSVEGTRGETQYF
TRBV6-5	16	NA	TRBJ2-2	NA	TGTGCCAGCAGTTCAGAAAGCGGGTGGGGCGCCGGGGAGCTGTTTTTT	CASSSESGWGAGELFF
TRBV13	15	TRBD1	TRBJ2-1	NA	TGTGCCAGCAGCTTGGGGACAGGGATCTACAATGAGCAGTTCTTC	CASSLGTGIYNEQFF
TRBV2	16	TRBD2	TRBJ2-3	NA	TGTGCCAGCAGCCAGGGACTAGCGGGAGATGCAGATACGCAGTATTTT	CASSQGLAGDADTQYF
TRBV3-1/TRBV3-2	13	NA	TRBJ2-5	NA	TGTGCCAGCAGCCGATATGGGGGCGAGACCCAGTACTTC	CASSRYGGETQYF
TRBV19	16	NA	TRBJ1-5	NA	TGTGCCAGTACGCGGGGGAGGGCCATCAGCAATCAGCCCCAGCATTTT	CASTRGRAISNQPQHF
TRBV21-1	10	NA	TRBJ2-3	NA	TGTCCTGAGGAGGGAGATACGCAGTATTTT	CPEEGDTQYF
TRBV29-1	13	NA	TRBJ1-4	NA	TGCAGCGTTGCACAGGTCGGTAATGAAAAACTGTTTTTT	CSVAQVGNEKLFF
TRBV19	14	NA	TRBJ1-5	NA	TGTGCCAGTAGTATTTGGGGGGAGGTTCAGCCCCAGCATTTT	CASSIWGEVQPQHF
TRBV3-1/TRBV3-2	12	NA	TRBJ2-4	NA	TGTGCCAGCAGCCAAGCAGGGGAGATTCAGTACTTC	CASSQAGEIQYF
TRBV6-6	14	TRBD2	TRBJ2-1	NA	TGTGCCAGCAGTCAAGCGGGAGGGGACAATGAGCAGTTCTTC	CASSQAGGDNEQFF
TRBV4-2	14	NA	TRBJ1-4	NA	TGTGCCAGCAGCCAGACCAGGACTAATGAAAAACTGTTTTTT	CASSQTRTNEKLFF
TRBV6-6	15	TRBD1	TRBJ2-3	NA	TGTGCCAGCAGTCCGGACAGGGTCCGCACAGATACGCAGTATTTT	CASSPDRVRTDTQYF
TRBV18	16	TRBD1	TRBJ2-1	NA	TGTGCCAGCTCACCCTCCGGGACAGGGTTAAACAATGAGCAGTTCTTC	CASSPSGTGLNNEQFF
TRBV19	15	NA	TRBJ2-3	few	TGTGCCAGTAGTATAGATCTTCTCGGCACAGATACGCAGTATTTT	CASSIDLLGTDTQYF
TRBV28	16	NA	TRBJ2-2	once	TGTGCCAGCAACGGGGTGGAGTCCACTAACACCGGGGAGCTGTTTTTT	CASNGVESTNTGELFF
TRBV15	18	NA	TRBJ2-4	NA	TGTGCCACCAGCAGAGATCACCCCCTGGGGCCCCTGTCGGACATTCAGTACTTC	CATSRDHPLGPLSDIQYF
TRBV4-2	16	NA	TRBJ2-3	once	TGTGCCAGCAGCCAAGAAGGAACAGGGGGGGTGGATACGCAGTATTTT	CASSQEGTGGVDTQYF
TRBV18	14	NA	TRBJ1-1	NA	TGTGCCAGCTCATCGGACACCCTGGGTACTGAAGCTTTCTTT	CASSSDTLGTEAFF
TRBV5-1	16	TRBD1	TRBJ2-3	once	TGCGCCAGCAGCCTACCGGGACAGGGGGACACAGATACGCAGTATTTT	CASSLPGQGDTDTQYF
TRBV5-4	18	TRBD2	TRBJ2-1	NA	TGTGCCAGCAGCTTGGGGGGACTAGCGGGAGGGCGCCACAATGAGCAGTTCTTC	CASSLGGLAGGRHNEQFF
TRBV5-1	17	TRBD1	TRBJ1-3	NA	TGCGCCAGCAGCCAGACAGGGCGCGACTACTCTGGAAACACCATATATTTT	CASSQTGRDYSGNTIYF
TRBV5-1	16	TRBD2	TRBJ2-2	NA	TGCGCCAGCAGCTTGGAGGCGGGAGCTGGCACCGGGGAGCTGTTTTTT	CASSLEAGAGTGELFF
TRBV30	15	NA	TRBJ1-6	NA	TGTGCCTGGAGAGCCAAGAGCTCCTATAATTCACCCCTCCACTTT	CAWRAKSSYNSPLHF
TRBV24-1	15	NA	TRBJ2-5	NA	TGTGCCACCAGTGAGGGCAGGGGCCCCCAAGAGACCCAGTACTTC	CATSEGRGPQETQYF
TRBV24-1	13	NA	TRBJ1-5	NA	TGTGCCACCAGTGAAACAATTAATCAGCCCCAGCATTTT	CATSETINQPQHF
TRBV5-6	14	TRBD1	TRBJ1-5	NA	TGTGCCAGCAGCGTTGGGGACAGGGATCAGCCCCAGCATTTT	CASSVGDRDQPQHF
TRBV18	13	NA	TRBJ2-1	NA	TGTGCCAGCTCACCAGAAGCTCGTGGTGAGCAGTTCTTC	CASSPEARGEQFF
TRBV5-1	16	NA	TRBJ2-1	once	TGCGCCAGCAGCCACCGGACATTGTTGACCAGGGATGAGCAGTTCTTC	CASSHRTLLTRDEQFF
TRBV4-2	15	TRBD1	TRBJ1-5	few	TGTGCCAGCAGCTACGGACAGGGACGGGATCAGCCCCAGCATTTT	CASSYGQGRDQPQHF
TRBV7-2	17	NA	TRBJ2-1	NA	TGTGCCAGCAGCTTTACCTTTGGGCCCTTCTCCTACAATGAGCAGTTCTTC	CASSFTFGPFSYNEQFF
TRBV7-2	17	NA	TRBJ1-5	NA	TGTGCCAGCAGCTTAGCGCTAGGCATTGGGCGGGATCAGCCCCAGCATTTT	CASSLALGIGRDQPQHF
TRBV6-1	16	NA	TRBJ2-2	NA	TGTGCCAGCAGTGAAGTCAGGCCTCCGAACACCGGGGAGCTGTTTTTT	CASSEVRPPNTGELFF
TRBV6-6	15	TRBD2	TRBJ2-2	NA	TGTGCCAGCAGTTACCAGCGGGACCTTACCGGGGAGCTGTTTTTT	CASSYQRDLTGELFF
TRBV18	16	NA	TRBJ2-6	few	TGTGCCAGCTCACCATCATCGGTTTCTGGGGCCAACGTCCTGACTTTC	CASSPSSVSGANVLTF
TRBV11-2	13	NA	TRBJ2-5	NA	TGTGCCAGCAGTTGGGGGCAGGGAGAGACCCAGTACTTC	CASSWGQGETQYF
TRBV5-1	16	NA	TRBJ2-2	NA	TGCGCCAGCAGCCCGGAACGGGGTTGGAGCACCGGGGAGCTGTTTTTT	CASSPERGWSTGELFF
TRBV7-8	16	TRBD1	TRBJ1-2	NA	TGTGCCAGCAGCTTAGGGGGACAGCCAAGGGGATATGGCTACACCTTC	CASSLGGQPRGYGYTF
TRBV15	16	TRBD2	TRBJ2-1	NA	TGTGCCACCAGCAGAGAGGGAGCGGGAGTGGGCAATGAGCAGTTCTTC	CATSREGAGVGNEQFF
TRBV5-1	14	TRBD1	TRBJ2-7	NA	TGCGCCAGCAGCCTGACAGGGAGCTCCTACGAGCAGTACTTC	CASSLTGSSYEQYF
TRBV10-3	11	NA	TRBJ1-1	NA	TGTGCCTCGGGGGGGAACACTGAAGCTTTCTTT	CASGGNTEAFF
TRBV7-9	12	TRBD2	TRBJ2-7	once	TGTGCCAGCAGCCGAGCGGGATACGAGCAGTACTTC	CASSRAGYEQYF
TRBV6-2/TRBV6-3	14	NA	TRBJ2-1	NA	TGTGCCAGCAGTTTAGCGTACTCCTACAATGAGCAGTTCTTC	CASSLAYSYNEQFF
TRBV4-1	17	NA	TRBJ2-6	NA	TGCGCCAGCAGCCAAGAGAGCGCGCTCTCTGGGGCCAACGTCCTGACTTTC	CASSQESALSGANVLTF
TRBV27	16	NA	TRBJ1-2	NA	TGTGCCAGCAGTTTCCTCTCTGGGGTGACAGACTATGGCTACACCTTC	CASSFLSGVTDYGYTF
TRBV19	14	TRBD1	TRBJ1-2	NA	TGTGCCAGTAGCCTACAGGGGCGAGACTATGGCTACACCTTC	CASSLQGRDYGYTF
TRBV19	15	TRBD2	TRBJ2-1	NA	TGTGCCAGTAGTATCCCTAGCGGGAGGGGTTATGAGCAGTTCTTC	CASSIPSGRGYEQFF
TRBV30	11	TRBD1	TRBJ2-7	once	TGTGCCTGGACGACAGGGAACGAGCAGTACTTC	CAWTTGNEQYF